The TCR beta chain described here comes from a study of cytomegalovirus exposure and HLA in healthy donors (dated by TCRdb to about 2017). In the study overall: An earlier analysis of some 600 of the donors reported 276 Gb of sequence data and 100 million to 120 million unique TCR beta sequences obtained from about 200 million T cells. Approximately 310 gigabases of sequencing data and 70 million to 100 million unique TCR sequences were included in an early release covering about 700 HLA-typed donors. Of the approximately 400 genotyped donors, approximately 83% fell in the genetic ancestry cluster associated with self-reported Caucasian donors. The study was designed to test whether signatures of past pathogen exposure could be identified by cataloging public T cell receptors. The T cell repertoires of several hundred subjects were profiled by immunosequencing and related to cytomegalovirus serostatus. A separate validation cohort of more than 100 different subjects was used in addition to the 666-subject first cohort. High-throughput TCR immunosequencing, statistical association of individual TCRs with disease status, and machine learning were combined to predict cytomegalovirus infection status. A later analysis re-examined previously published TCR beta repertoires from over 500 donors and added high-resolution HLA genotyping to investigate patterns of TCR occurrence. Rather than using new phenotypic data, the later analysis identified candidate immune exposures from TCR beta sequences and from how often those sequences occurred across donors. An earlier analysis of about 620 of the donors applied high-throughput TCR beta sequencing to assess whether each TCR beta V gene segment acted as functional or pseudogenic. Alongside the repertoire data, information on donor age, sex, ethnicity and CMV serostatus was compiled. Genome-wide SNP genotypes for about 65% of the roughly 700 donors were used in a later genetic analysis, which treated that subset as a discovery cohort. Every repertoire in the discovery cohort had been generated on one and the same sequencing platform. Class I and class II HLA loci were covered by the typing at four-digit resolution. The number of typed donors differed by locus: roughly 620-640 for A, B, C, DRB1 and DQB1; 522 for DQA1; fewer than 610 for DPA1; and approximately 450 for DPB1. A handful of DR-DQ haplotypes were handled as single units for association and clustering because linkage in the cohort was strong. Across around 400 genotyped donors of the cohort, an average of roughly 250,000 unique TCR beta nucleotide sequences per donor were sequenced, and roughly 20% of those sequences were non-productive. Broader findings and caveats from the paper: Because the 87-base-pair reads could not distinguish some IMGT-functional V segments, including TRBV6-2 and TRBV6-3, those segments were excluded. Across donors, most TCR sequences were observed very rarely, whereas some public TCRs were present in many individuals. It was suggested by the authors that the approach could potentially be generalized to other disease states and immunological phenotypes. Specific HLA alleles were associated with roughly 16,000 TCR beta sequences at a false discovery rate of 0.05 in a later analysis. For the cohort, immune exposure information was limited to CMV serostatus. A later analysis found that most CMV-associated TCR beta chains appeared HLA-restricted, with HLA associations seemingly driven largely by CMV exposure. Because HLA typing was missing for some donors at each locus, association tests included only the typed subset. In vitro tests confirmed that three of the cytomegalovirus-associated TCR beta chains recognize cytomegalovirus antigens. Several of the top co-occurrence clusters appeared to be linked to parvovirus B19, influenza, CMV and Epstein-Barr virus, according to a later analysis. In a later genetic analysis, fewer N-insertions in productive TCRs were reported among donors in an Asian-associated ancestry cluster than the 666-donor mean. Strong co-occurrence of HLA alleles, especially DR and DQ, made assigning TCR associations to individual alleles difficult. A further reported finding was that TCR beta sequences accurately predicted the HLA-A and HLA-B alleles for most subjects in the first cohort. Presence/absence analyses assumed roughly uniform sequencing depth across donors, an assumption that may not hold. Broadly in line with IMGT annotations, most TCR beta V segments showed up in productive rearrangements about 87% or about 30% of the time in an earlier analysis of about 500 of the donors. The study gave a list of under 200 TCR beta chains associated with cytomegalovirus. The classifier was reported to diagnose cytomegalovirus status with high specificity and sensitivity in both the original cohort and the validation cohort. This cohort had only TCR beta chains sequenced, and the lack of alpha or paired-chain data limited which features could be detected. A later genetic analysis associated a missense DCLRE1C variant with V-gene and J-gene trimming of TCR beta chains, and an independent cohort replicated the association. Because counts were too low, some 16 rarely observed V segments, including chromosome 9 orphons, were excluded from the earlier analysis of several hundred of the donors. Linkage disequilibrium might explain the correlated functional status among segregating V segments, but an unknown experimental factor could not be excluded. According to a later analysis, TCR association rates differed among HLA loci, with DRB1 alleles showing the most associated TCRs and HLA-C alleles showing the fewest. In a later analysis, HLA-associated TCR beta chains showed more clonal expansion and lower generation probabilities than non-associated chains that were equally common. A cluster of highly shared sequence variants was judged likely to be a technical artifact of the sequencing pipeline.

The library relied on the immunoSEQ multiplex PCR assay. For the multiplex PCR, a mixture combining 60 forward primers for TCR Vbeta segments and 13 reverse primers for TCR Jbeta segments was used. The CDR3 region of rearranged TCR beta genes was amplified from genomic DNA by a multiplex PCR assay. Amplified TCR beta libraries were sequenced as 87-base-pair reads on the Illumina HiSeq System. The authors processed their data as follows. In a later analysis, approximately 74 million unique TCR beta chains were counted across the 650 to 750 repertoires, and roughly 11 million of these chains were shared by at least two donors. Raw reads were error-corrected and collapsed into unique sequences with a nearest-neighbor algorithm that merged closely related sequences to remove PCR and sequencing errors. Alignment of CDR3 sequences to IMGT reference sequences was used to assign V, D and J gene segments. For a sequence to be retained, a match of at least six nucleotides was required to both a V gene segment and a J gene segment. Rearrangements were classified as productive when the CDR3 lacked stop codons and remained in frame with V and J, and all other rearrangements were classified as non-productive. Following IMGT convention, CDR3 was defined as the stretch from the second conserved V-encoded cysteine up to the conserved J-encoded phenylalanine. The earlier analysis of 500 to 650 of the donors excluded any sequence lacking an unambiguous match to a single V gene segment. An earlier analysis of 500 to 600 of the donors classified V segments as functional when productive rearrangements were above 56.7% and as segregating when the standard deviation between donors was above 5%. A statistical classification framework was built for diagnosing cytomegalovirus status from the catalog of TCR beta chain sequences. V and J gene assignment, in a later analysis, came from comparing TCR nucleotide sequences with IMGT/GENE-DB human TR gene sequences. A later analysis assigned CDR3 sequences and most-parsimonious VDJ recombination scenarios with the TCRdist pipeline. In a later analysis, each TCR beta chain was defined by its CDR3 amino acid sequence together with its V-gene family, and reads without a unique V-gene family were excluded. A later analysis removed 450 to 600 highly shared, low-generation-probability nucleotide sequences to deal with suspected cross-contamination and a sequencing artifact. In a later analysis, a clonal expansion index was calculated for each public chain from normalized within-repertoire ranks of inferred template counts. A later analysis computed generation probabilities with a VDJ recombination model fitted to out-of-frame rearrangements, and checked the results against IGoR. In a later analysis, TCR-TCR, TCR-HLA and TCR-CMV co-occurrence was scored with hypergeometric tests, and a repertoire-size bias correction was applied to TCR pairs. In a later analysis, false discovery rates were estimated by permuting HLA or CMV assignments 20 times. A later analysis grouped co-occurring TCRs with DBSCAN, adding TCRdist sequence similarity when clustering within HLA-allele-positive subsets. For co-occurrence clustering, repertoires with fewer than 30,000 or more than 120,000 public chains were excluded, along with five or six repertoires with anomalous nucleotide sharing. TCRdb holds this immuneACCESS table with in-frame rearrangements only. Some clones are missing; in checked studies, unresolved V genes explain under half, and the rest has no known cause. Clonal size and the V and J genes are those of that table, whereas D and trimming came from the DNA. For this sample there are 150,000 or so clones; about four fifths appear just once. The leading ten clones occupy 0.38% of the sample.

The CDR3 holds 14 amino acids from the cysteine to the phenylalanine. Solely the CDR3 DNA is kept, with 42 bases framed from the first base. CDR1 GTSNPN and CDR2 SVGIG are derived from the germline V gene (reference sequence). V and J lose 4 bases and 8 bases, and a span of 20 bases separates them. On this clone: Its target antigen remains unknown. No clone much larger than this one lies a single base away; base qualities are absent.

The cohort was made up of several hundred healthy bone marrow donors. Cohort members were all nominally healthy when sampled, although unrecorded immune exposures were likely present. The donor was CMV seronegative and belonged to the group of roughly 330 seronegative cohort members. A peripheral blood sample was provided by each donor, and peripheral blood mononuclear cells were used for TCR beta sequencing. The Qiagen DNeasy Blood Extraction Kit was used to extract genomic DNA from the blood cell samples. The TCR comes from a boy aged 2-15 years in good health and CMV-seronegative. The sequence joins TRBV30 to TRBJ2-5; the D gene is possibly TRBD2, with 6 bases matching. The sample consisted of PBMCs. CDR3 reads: CAWIDTAWGGTQYF. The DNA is TGTGCCTGGATCGACACGGCGTGGGGAGGAACCCAGTACTTC. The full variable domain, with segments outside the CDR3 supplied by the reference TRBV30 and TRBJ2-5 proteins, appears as SQTIHQWPATLVQPVGSPLSLECTVEGTSNPNLYWYRQAAGRGLQLLFYSVGIGQISSEVPQNLSASRPQDRQFILSSKKLLLSDSGFYLCAWIDTAWGGTQYFGPGTRLLVL.